Below, 18 T cell receptor beta chains from the same sample are listed, as sequenced in a study of siplizumab effects on memory and regulatory T cells. TCRdb's copy holds only in-frame clones and misses some; the assay was immunoSEQ multiplex PCR. The table shows 70,000 to 95,000 clones, with approximately 93% occurring only once. Sequencing input: CD8+ T cells sorted from blood. All receptors come from a human donor in good health.

In its sample, this clone was seen once. This chain links TRBV18 with TRBJ1-2; 7 bases fit TRBD1. V shed 4 bases, J shed 0 bases, and the junction held 5 bases outside the gene matches. The germline V gene has CDR1 KGHSH and CDR2 LQKENI. This CDR3 spans 15 amino acids. CDR3 coding DNA: TGTGCCAGCTCACAGTGGGACAGCTCTAACTATGGCTACACCTTC. Protein: CASSQWDSSNYGYTF.

This clone was recorded once. This chain uses TRBV30 with TRBJ1-5; D is undetermined. Trimming stripped 0 bases from V and 4 bases from J, with 10 bases between. This CDR3 region has 14 residues. Germline V gene lookup returns CDR1 GTSNPN and CDR2 SVGIG (reference sequence). In nucleotides, the CDR3 is TGTGCCTGGAGTGTACGGGCAGGAAATCAGCCCCAGCATTTT. Residues: CAWSVRAGNQPQHF.

V usage is TRBV4-2 and J usage is TRBJ2-7, with D unresolved. The germline V gene encodes CDR1 LGHNA and CDR2 YNFKEQ. V was pared by 1 base and J by 1 base, with 2 bases between. The CDR3 covers 12 residues. CDR3 bases: TGTGCCAGCAGCCAAGGATCCTACGAGCAGTACTTC. Translating it yields CASSQGSYEQYF.

The chain recombines TRBV19 with TRBJ1-1, with D uncertain. This CDR3 is 13 amino acids long. CDR1 is LNHDA, CDR2 SQIVND, per germline (reference sequence). Trimming removed 5 bases from V and 1 base from J, with 8 bases in between. The CDR3 here is CASSPSGNTEAFF. In DNA form, the CDR3 reads TGTGCCAGTAGTCCGTCAGGGAACACTGAAGCTTTCTTT.

V is TRBV2 and J is TRBJ2-1, with TRBD2 as a possible D gene (7 bases). CDR1 and CDR2 (germline): SNHLY, FYNNEI. The V end lost 8 bases, the J end lost 4 bases, and 15 bases lay between the germline ends. The CDR3 runs 14 residues. For the CDR3, the DNA is TGTGCCAGCGGGGGGGGCCTGGTTTACAATGAGCAGTTCTTC. It translates to CASGGGLVYNEQFF.

The chain combines TRBV4-2 with TRBJ2-7; TRBD1 matches 8 bases. Trimming removed 2 bases from V and 4 bases from J; junction bases left unmatched: 4. Germline V gene sequence: CDR1 LGHNA, CDR2 YNFKEQ. The CDR3 is made up of 14 amino acids. CDR3 residues: CASSQPGQEYEQYF. The CDR3 coding sequence is TGTGCCAGCAGCCAACCGGGACAGGAGTACGAGCAGTACTTC.

The gene calls are TRBV30 and TRBJ1-6; 10 nucleotides agree with TRBD1. The CDR3 runs to 17 residues. Germline CDR1 is GTSNPN and CDR2 is SVGIG (reference sequence). V lost 5 bases and J lost 7; bases outside the gene matches: 14. CDR3 sequence reads: CAWSPPGQGISNSPLHF. The DNA of the CDR3 is TGTGCCTGGTCTCCTCCGGGACAGGGGATTTCCAATTCACCCCTCCACTTT.

The V and J genes are TRBV15 and TRBJ2-3, with D possibly called TRBD1 or TRBD2 (5 bases each). The length of the CDR3 is 15 residues. V was clipped by 0 bases and J by 5 bases, with 12 bases between them. Germline V lookup: CDR1 LNHNV, CDR2 YYDKDF (reference sequence). The CDR3, as DNA: TGTGCCACCAGCAGAGATGGGGGTGGCGGAGATACGCAGTATTTT. As protein: CATSRDGGGGDTQYF.

This sequence joins TRBV7-9 and TRBJ2-1; TRBD2 aligns across 10 bases. The germline V gene encodes CDR1 SEHNR and CDR2 FQNEAQ (reference sequence). This CDR3 has 16 amino acids. V lost 5 bases and J lost 7; bases outside the gene matches: 11. This CDR3 is CASSPWSGRALNEQFF. In nucleotides, the CDR3 is TGTGCCAGCAGCCCATGGAGCGGGAGGGCCTTGAATGAGCAGTTCTTC.

This clone was seen only once. J is TRBJ1-3 and V is TRBV5-6; D not certain. Germline V lookup: CDR1 SGHDT, CDR2 YYEEEE. The CDR3 runs to 14 residues. Trimming left V 1 base short and J 7 bases short, with 12 bases between. CDR3 nucleotides: TGTGCCAGCAGCTTGCTAGGAGAACGGAACACCATATATTTT. This gives the protein CASSLLGERNTIYF.

The count of this clone is one. The CDR3 nucleotides read TGTGCCAGCAGCTTCGTGGGACAGGGGGCTTTCGAGCAGTACTTC. This encodes CASSFVGQGAFEQYF. The chain joins TRBV13 to TRBJ2-7; 12 bases are a match to TRBD1. Trimming cost V 3 bases and J 6 bases; bases outside gene matches: 6. The CDR3 totals 15 residues. Germline loops: CDR1 PRHDT, CDR2 FYEKMQ (reference sequence).

This clone has only a few counts. The CDR3 DNA sequence: TGCAGCGTTAGGGGCTCCCACACTGAAGCTTTCTTT. This translates into CSVRGSHTEAFF. The chain employs TRBV29-1 and TRBJ1-1; maybe TRBD1 (5 bases). V lost 5 bases, J lost 3 bases, and 10 bases lay in between. The CDR3 length is 12 residues. Germline-derived CDR1 and CDR2 are SQVTM and ANQGSEA.

A single count supports this clone. This rearrangement joins TRBV4-3 to TRBJ2-1; D possibly corresponds to TRBD2 (5 bases). Per germline, CDR1 LGHNA and CDR2 YSLEER. V was trimmed by 3 bases and J by 9 bases, leaving 15 bases between them. The CDR3 contains 14 residues. CDR3: CASSQEEWVFEQFF. The CDR3 DNA sequence: TGCGCCAGCAGCCAGGAGGAATGGGTGTTTGAGCAGTTCTTC.

The chain couples TRBV9 to TRBJ1-1, with D tentatively TRBD1 (5 bases). The CDR3 covers 14 residues. Germline CDR1 is SGDLS and CDR2 is YYNGEE. Trimming cost V 0 bases and J 6 bases, with 12 bases left between them. CDR3 residues: CASSVESAGSEAFF. As DNA, the CDR3 is TGTGCCAGCAGCGTAGAATCGGCAGGGTCTGAAGCTTTCTTT.

This sequence joins TRBV7-9 and TRBJ1-2; D is uncertain. Trimming removed 1 base from V and 7 bases from J, with 25 bases in between. This CDR3 has 18 residues. CDR1 SEHNR and CDR2 FQNEAQ come from the germline V gene (reference sequence). CDR3 coding DNA: TGTGCCAGCAGCTTAGGCCCCCTGTGGGGAGGCGGTGAAGGTGGCTACACCTTC. Protein sequence: CASSLGPLWGGGEGGYTF.

V gene TRBV5-6 combines with J gene TRBJ2-7, with 12 bases lining up with TRBD2. Trimming at V came to 3 bases and at J to 3 bases, leaving 7 bases not matched to a gene. Germline CDR1 SGHDT, CDR2 YYEEEE. The CDR3 is made up of 16 amino acids. CDR3 coding DNA: TGTGCCAGCAGCTCTATGACTAGCGGGAGTCTCTACGAGCAGTACTTC. It yields the protein CASSSMTSGSLYEQYF.

The gene calls are TRBV27 and TRBJ2-5; a weak D match, TRBD2 (6 bases). Trimming cost V 1 base and J 5 bases, with 14 bases left between them. CDR1 is MNHEY and CDR2 is SMNVEV in the germline V gene (reference sequence). This CDR3 comprises 15 residues. The CDR3 DNA reads as TGTGCCAGCAGTTTATTTCGGAGGGGCGAGGAGACCCAGTACTTC. It translates to CASSLFRRGEETQYF.

V gene TRBV9 combines with J gene TRBJ2-2; tentative D call: TRBD2 (6 bases). V was clipped by 3 bases and J by 6 bases, with 12 bases between them. Germline V gene lookup returns CDR1 SGDLS and CDR2 YYNGEE. The CDR3 loop spans 14 amino acids. CDR3 sequence: CASSDLWGAGELFF. The CDR3 DNA reads as TGTGCCAGCAGCGACCTATGGGGGGCCGGGGAGCTGTTTTTT.